Detailed here is one TCR beta chain. V was shortened by 4 bases and J by 1 base, with 9 bases between the two germline ends. Germline V gene lookup returns CDR1 SGDLS and CDR2 YYNGEE. This CDR3 is built from 15 residues. Methods used by the authors: Estimation of nucleated cell counts was performed using reference gene primer amplification. This table comes from immunoSEQ multiplex PCR, and its TCRdb copy is limited to in-frame clones, with some not included. D and trimming come from the DNA, and the V and J calls and clone size come from that table. The sample has 330,000 or so clones, roughly 90% seen once. A Seattle source enrolled patients during active infection and followed them longitudinally. These data come from a study of blood T cell repertoires in COVID-19. The wider study: PBMCs, B-cell-depleted T cells, or T cells were the source of the cDNA or gDNA that made up the material.

The sample was peripheral blood. This TCR was recovered from a man aged 25-45 years with COVID-19, enrolled during active disease. The chain has TRBV9 and TRBJ2-6; D ambiguous. The CDR3 loop is CASSQIQSGANVLTF. The CDR3 DNA reads as TGTGCCAGCAGCCAGATCCAGTCTGGGGCCAACGTCCTGACTTTC.